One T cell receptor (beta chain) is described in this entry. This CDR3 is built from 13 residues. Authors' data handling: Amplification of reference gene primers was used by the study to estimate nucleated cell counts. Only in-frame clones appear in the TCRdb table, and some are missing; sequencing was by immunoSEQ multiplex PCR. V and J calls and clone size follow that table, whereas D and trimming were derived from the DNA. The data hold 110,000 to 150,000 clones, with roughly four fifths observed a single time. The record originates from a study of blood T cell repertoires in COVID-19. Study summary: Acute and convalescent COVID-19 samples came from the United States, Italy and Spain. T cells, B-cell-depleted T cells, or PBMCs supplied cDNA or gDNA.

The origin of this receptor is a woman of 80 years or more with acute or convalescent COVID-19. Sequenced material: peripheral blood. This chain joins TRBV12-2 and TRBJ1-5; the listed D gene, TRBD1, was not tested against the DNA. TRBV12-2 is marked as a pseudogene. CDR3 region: CASRQQGGQPQHF. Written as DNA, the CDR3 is TGTGCAAGTCGACAACAGGGCGGTCAGCCCCAGCATTTT.